The T cell receptor beta chain under discussion was sequenced for a study of memory CD4+ T cells and cytomegalovirus serostatus. Study background: This sample comes from healthy Belgian adults, fewer than ten CMV seropositive, about 25 seronegative. Study-level results: CD4+ memory repertoires contained about 40% of the 164 reported CMV TCRbeta sequences.

Single viable CD3+CD4+CD8-CD45RO+ cells were sorted as the memory CD4+ T cells. CD4+ T cells were isolated by positive magnetic selection. TCRdb keeps only in-frame clones here, not all; method: immunoSEQ multiplex PCR. The data contain roughly 50,000 clones, 78% of them singletons. The ends lost 4 bases at V and 0 bases at J; junction bases unmatched: 7. This CDR3 is built from 17 residues. The germline CDR1 and CDR2 sequences are SGHNT and YYREEE (reference sequence). Notes on this clone: Its antigen is undetermined.

Material: memory CD4+ T cells from blood. The receptor was isolated from an adult in good health and CMV-seronegative. V and J are TRBV5-4 and TRBJ2-7; 13 bases align to TRBD2. As DNA, the CDR3 is TGTGCCAGCAGCACCGGGACTAGCGGGACGAGCTCCTACGAGCAGTACTTC. This translates into CASSTGTSGTSSYEQYF.